This TCR beta chain comes out of a study of CD8 T cells in ankylosing spondylitis. The sample holds many counts of this clonotype. Its specificity is unknown. This CDR3 is 15 amino acids long. Germline V gene data show CDR1 as MGHRA and CDR2 as YSYEKL. V was cut by 3 bases and J by 0 bases, with 9 bases left in between. General study points: In ankylosing spondylitis blood, a motif of about eight highly homologous TCR beta variants appeared characteristic. Earlier work had already found some motif variants in reactive arthritis synovial fluid and blood. Matched ankylosing spondylitis synovial fluid reportedly contained a significantly enriched population of disease-linked clones.

Scientists made TCR beta libraries using quantitative 5'-RACE with molecular barcodes. MiXCR was run by TCRdb on the 5' RACE reads, yielding one entry per CDR3 protein. The data show about 500,000 distinct CDR3 sequences, with approximately 11% seen just once and approximately 6.3% held by the top ten. The J gene is TRBJ1-3, the V gene TRBV4-1, with D maybe TRBD1 (5 bases). The sample comprised blood, either unsorted or a sorted T cell fraction (not recorded which). The receptor was isolated from a male donor with ankylosing spondylitis. CDR3 coding DNA: TGCGCCAGCAGCCAGCAGGGTAGCTCTGGAAACACCATATATTTT. It codes for CASSQQGSSGNTIYF.